This record concerns one T cell receptor (beta chain) sequence. Germline loops: CDR1 SGHVS, CDR2 FNYEAQ. With 1 base clipped from V and 5 bases from J, the junction kept 5 bases outside the gene matches. The CDR3 totals 14 residues. The data were produced by immunoSEQ multiplex PCR, yet TCRdb's version contains in-frame clones alone and is incomplete. The profile shows about 88,000 clones, under 95% of them singletons. This entry belongs to a study of T cell changes during pregnancy in multiple sclerosis. The TCR comes from a female donor with multiple sclerosis, enrolled in a pregnancy study. The V call is TRBV7-6, the J call TRBJ2-7, with 7 bases matching TRBD1. Specimen: peripheral blood, collected in the first trimester of pregnancy. The CDR3 spells CASSLVRQGHEQYF. The DNA for the CDR3 is TGTGCCAGCAGCTTAGTCAGACAGGGACACGAGCAGTACTTC.